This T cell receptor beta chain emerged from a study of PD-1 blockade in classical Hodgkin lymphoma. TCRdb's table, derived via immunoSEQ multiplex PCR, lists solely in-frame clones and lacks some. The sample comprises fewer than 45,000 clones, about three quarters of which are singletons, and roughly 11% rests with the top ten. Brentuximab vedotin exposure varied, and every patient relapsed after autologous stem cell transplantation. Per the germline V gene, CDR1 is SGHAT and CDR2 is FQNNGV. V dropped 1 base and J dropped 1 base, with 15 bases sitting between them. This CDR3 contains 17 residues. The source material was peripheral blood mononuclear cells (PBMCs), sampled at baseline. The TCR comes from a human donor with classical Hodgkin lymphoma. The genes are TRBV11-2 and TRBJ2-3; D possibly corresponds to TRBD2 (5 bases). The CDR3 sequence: CASSLGARVGGTDTQYF. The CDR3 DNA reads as TGTGCCAGCAGCTTAGGGGCGCGGGTCGGGGGCACAGATACGCAGTATTTT. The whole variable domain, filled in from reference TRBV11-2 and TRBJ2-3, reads EAGVAQSPRYKIIEKRQSVAFWCNPISGHATLYWYQQILGQGPKLLIQFQNNGVVDDSQLPKDRFSAERLKGVDSTLKIQPAKLEDSAVYLCASSLGARVGGTDTQYFGPGTRLTVL.